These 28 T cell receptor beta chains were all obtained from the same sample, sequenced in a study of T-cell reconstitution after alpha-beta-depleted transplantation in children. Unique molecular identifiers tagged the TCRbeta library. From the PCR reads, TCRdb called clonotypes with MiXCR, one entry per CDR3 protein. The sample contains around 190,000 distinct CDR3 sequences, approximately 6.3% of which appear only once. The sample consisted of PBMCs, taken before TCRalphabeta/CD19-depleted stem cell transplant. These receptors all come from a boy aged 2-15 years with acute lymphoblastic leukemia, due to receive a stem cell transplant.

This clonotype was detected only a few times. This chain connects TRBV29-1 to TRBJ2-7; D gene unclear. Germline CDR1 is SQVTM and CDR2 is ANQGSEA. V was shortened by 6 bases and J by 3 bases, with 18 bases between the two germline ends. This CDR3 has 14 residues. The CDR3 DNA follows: TGCAGCGTCCGAGAGGCAGCCCGTCTCTACGAGCAGTACTTC. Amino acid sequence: CSVREAARLYEQYF.

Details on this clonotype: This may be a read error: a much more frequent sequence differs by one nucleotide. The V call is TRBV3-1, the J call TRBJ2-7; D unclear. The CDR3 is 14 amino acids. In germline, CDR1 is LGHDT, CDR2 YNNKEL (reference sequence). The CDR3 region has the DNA TGTGCCAGCAGCCAAGATTGGATAAACTACGAGCAGTGCTTC. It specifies CASSQDWINYEQCF.

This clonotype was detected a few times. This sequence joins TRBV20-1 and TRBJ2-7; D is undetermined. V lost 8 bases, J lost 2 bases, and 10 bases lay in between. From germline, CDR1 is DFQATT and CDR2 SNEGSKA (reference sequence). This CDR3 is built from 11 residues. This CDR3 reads CSRRTTYEQYF. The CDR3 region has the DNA TGCAGTCGAAGGACGACCTACGAGCAGTACTTC.

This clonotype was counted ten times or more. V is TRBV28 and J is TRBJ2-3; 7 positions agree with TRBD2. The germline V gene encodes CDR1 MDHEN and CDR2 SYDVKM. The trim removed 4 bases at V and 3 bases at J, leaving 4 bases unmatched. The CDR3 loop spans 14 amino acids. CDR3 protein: CASSSGGLTDTQYF. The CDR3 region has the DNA TGTGCCAGCAGTTCGGGGGGTCTAACAGATACGCAGTATTTT.

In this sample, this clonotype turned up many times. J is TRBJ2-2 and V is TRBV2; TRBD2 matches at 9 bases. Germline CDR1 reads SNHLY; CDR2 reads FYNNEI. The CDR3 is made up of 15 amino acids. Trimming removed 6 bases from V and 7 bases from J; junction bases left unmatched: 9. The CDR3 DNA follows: TGTGCCAGCAGGAGAATAGCGGGGGAGGGCGGGGAGCTGTTTTTT. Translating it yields CASRRIAGEGGELFF. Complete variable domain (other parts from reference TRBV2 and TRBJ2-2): EPEVTQTPSHQVTQMGQEVILRCVPISNHLYFYWYRQILGQKVEFLVSFYNNEISEKSEIFDDQFSVERPDGSNFTLKIRSTKLEDSAMYFCASRRIAGEGGELFFGEGSRLTVL.

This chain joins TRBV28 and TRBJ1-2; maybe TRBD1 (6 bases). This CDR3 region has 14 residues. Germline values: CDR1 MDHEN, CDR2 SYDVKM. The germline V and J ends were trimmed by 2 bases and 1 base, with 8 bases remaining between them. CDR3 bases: TGTGCCAGCAGTTTACCACAGGGTAACTATGGCTACACCTTC. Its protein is CASSLPQGNYGYTF.

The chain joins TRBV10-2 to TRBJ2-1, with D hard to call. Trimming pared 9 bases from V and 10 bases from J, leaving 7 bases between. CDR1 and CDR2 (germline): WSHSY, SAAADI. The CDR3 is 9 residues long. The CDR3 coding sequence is TGCGCCAGGGATCGGGAGCAGTTCTTC. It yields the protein CARDREQFF.

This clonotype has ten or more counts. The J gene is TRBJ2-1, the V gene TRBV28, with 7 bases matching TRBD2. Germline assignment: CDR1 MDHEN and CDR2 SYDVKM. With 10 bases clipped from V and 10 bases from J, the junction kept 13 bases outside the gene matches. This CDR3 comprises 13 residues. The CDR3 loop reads CAIQTGGLGEQFF. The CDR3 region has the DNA TGTGCCATACAAACGGGGGGTCTTGGAGAGCAGTTCTTC.

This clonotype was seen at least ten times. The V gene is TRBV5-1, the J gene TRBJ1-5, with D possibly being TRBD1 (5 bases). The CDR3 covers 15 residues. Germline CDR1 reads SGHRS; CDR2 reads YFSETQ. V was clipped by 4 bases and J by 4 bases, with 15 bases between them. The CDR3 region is CASSPGPAGNQPQHF. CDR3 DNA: TGCGCCAGCAGCCCGGGGCCGGCGGGTAATCAGCCCCAGCATTTT.

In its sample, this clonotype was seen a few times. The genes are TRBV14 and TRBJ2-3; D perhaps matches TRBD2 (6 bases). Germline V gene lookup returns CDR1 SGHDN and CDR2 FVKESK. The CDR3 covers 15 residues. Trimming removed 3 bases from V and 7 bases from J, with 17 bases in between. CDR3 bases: TGTGCCAGCAGCCAGGGGAGGCACGAGGGCTATACGCAGTATTTT. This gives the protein CASSQGRHEGYTQYF.

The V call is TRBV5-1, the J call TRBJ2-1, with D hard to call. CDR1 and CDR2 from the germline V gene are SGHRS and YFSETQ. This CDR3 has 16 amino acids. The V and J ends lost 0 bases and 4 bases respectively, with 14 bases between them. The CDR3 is CASSLDWAPSYNEQFF. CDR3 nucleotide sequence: TGCGCCAGCAGCTTGGATTGGGCGCCGTCGTACAATGAGCAGTTCTTC.

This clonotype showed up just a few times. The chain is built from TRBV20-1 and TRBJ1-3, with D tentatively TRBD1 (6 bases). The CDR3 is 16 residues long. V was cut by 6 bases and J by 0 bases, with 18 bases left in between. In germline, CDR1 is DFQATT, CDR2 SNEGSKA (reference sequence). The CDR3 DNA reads TGCAGTGCCCCCCCGGACCGGGACAACTCTGGAAACACCATATATTTT. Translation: CSAPPDRDNSGNTIYF.

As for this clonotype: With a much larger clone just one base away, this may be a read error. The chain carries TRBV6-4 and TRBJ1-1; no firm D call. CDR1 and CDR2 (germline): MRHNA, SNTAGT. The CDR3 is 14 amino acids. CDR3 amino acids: CTSSRTAINTEAFF. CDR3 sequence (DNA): TGTACCAGCAGCCGAACAGCGATCAACACTGAAGCTTTCTTT.

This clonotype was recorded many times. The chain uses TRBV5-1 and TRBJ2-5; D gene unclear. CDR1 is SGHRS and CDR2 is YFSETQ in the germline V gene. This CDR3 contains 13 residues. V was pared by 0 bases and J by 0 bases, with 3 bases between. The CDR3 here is CASSLADQETQYF. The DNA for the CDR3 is TGCGCCAGCAGCTTGGCCGACCAAGAGACCCAGTACTTC.

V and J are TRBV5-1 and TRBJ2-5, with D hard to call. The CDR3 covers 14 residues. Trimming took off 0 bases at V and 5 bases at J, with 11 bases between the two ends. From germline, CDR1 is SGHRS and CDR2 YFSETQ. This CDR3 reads CASSLGTVYETQYF. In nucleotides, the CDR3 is TGCGCCAGCAGCTTGGGGACGGTTTATGAGACCCAGTACTTC.

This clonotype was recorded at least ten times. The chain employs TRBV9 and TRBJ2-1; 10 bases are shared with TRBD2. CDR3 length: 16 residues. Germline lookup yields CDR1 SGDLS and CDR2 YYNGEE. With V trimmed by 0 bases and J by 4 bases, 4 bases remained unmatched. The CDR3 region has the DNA TGTGCCAGCAGCGTAGCTTCTAGCGGGAGTTACAATGAGCAGTTCTTC. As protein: CASSVASSGSYNEQFF.

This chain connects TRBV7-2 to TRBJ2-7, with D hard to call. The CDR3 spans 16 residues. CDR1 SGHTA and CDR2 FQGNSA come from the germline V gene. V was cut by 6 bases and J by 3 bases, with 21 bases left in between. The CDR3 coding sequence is TGTGCCAGCAGTCAAAGTCTCGGGTCGAAACTCTACGAGCAGTACTTC. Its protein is CASSQSLGSKLYEQYF.

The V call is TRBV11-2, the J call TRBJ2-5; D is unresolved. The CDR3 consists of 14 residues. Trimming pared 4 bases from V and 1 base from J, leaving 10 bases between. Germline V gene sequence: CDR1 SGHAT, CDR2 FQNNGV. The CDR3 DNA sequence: TGTGCCAGCAGCTCCTCTACCGTCCAAGAGACCCAGTACTTC. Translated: CASSSSTVQETQYF. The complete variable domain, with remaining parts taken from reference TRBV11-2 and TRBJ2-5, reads EAGVAQSPRYKIIEKRQSVAFWCNPISGHATLYWYQQILGQGPKLLIQFQNNGVVDDSQLPKDRFSAERLKGVDSTLKIQPAKLEDSAVYLCASSSSTVQETQYFGPGTRLLVL.

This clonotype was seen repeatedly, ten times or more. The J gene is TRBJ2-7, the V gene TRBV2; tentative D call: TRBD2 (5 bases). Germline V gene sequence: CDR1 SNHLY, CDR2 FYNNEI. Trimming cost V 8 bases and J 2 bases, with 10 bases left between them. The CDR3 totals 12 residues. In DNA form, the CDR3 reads TGTGCCAGCCAGCGGAACACCTACGAGCAGTACTTC. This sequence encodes CASQRNTYEQYF.

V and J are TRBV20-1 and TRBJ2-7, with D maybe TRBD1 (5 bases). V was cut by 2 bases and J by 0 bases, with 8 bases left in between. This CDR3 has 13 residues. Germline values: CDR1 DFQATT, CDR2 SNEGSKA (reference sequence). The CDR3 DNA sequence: TGCAGTGCTAGATCAGGGCTCTCCTACGAGCAGTACTTC. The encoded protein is CSARSGLSYEQYF.

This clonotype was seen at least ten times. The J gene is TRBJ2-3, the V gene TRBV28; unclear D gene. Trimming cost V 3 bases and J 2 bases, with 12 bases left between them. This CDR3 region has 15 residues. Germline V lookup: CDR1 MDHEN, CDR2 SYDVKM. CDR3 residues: CASSFWLEVTDTQYF. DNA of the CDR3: TGTGCCAGCAGTTTTTGGTTAGAAGTCACAGATACGCAGTATTTT.

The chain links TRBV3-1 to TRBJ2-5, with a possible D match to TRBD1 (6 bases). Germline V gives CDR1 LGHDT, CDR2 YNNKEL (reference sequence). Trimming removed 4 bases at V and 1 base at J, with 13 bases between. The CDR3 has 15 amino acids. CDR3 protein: CASSRLGGIQETQYF. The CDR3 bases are TGTGCCAGCAGCCGCCTTGGGGGCATCCAAGAGACCCAGTACTTC.

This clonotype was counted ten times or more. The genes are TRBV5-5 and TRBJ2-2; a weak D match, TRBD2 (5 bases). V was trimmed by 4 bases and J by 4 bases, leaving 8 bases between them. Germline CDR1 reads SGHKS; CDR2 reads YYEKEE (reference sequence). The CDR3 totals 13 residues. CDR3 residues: CASSVTSTGELFF. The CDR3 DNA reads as TGTGCCAGCAGCGTCACTAGCACCGGGGAGCTGTTTTTT.

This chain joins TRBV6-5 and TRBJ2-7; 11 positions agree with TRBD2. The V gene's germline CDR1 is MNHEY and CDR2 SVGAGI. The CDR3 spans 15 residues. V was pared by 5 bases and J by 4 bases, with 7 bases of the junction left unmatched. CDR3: CASSHTGTSGYEQYF. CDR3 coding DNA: TGTGCCAGCAGTCATACCGGGACTAGCGGATACGAGCAGTACTTC.

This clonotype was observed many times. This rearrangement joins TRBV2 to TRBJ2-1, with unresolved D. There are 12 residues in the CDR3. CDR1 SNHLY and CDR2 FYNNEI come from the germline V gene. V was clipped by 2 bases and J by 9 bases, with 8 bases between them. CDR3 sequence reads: CASSETLVEQFF. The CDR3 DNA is TGTGCCAGCAGTGAAACCTTGGTTGAGCAGTTCTTC.

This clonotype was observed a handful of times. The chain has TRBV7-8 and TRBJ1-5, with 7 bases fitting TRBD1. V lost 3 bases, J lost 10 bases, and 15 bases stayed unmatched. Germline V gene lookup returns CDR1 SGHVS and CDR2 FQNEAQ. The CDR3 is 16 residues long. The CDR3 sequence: CASSFGRQGGALPQHF. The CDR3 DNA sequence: TGTGCCAGCAGCTTTGGACGACAGGGAGGCGCATTACCCCAGCATTTT.

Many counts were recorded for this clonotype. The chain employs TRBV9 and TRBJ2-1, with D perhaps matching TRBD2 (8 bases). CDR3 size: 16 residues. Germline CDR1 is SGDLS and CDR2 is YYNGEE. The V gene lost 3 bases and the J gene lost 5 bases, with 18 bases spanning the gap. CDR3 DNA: TGTGCCAGCAGCGCAAAGGGGGCGGGGGGTAACAATGAGCAGTTCTTC. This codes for CASSAKGAGGNNEQFF. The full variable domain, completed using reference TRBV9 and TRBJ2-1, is DSGVTQTPKHLITATGQRVTLRCSPRSGDLSVYWYQQSLDQGLQFLIQYYNGEERAKGNILERFSAQQFPDLHSELNLSSLELGDSALYFCASSAKGAGGNNEQFFGPGTRLTVL.

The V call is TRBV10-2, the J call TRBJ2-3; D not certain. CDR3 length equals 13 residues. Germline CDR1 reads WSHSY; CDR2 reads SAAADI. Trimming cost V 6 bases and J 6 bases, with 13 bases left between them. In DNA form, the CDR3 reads TGCGCCAGCAGACCGGAGACAAGTGATACGCAGTATTTT. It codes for CASRPETSDTQYF.